The present TCR beta chain was sequenced within a study of OX40 agonist ivuxolimab in advanced cancers. Germline V CDR1 and CDR2: SNHLY, FYNNEI. CDR3 size: 15 residues. The V end was cut by 6 bases, the J end by 0 bases, with 13 bases between. Profiling relied on immunoSEQ multiplex PCR, and the TCRdb table lists in-frame clones only, not all of them. The sample includes more than 80,000 clones, around 87% of them seen just once. Sequenced material: CD4+ or CD8+ T cells sorted from blood, taken in a trial of the OX40 agonist ivuxolimab. The TCR was taken from an adult with an advanced solid tumor such as melanoma, head and neck, liver or kidney cancer. V and J are TRBV2 and TRBJ2-3; weak D call: TRBD2 (6 bases). CDR3 DNA: TGTGCCAGCAGAGGATGGAGGGCGAGCACAGATACGCAGTATTTT. Its translation: CASRGWRASTDTQYF.